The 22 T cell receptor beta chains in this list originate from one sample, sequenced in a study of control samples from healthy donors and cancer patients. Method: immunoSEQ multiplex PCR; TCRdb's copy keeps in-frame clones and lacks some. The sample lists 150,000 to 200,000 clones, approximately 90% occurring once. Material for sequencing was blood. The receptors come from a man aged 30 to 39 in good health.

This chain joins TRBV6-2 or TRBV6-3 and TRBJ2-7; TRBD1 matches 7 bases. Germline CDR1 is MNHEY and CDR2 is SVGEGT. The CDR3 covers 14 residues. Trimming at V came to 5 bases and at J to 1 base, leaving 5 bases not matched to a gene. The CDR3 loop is CASSGQVLSYEQYF. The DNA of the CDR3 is TGTGCCAGCAGTGGACAGGTCCTATCCTACGAGCAGTACTTC.

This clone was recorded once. CDR3 DNA: TGTGCCAGCAGATCCGGGACTTCGACGTACGAGCAGTACTTC. Protein sequence: CASRSGTSTYEQYF. This sequence joins TRBV6-6 and TRBJ2-7, with a weak D call TRBD2 (6 bases). The CDR3 consists of 14 residues. The V and J ends lost 6 bases and 4 bases respectively, with 16 bases between them. Per germline, CDR1 MNHNY and CDR2 SVGAGI (reference sequence).

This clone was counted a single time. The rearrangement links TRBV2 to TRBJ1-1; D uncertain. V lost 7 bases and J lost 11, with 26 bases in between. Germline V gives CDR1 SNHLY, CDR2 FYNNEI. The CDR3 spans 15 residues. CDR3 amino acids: CASKGGQSGKVGAFF. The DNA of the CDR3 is TGTGCCAGCAAGGGAGGGCAAAGCGGAAAGGTCGGGGCTTTCTTT.

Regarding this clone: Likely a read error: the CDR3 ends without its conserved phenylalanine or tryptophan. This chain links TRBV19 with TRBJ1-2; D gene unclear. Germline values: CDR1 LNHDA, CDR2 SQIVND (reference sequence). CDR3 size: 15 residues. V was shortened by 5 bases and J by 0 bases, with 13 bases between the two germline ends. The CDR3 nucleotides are TGTGCCAGTAGTCCCCTGGAGAAGACTAACTATGGCTACACCCTC. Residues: CASSPLEKTNYGYTL.

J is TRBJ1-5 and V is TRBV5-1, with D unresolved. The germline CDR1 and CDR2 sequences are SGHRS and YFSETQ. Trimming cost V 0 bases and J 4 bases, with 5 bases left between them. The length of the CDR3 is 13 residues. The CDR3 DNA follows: TGCGCCAGCAGCTTGGATGCGAATCAGCCCCAGCATTTT. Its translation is CASSLDANQPQHF. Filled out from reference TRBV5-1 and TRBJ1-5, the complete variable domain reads KAGVTQTPRYLIKTRGQQVTLSCSPISGHRSVSWYQQTPGQGLQFLFEYFSETQRNKGNFPGRFSGRQFSNSRSEMNVSTLELGDSALYLCASSLDANQPQHFGDGTRLSIL.

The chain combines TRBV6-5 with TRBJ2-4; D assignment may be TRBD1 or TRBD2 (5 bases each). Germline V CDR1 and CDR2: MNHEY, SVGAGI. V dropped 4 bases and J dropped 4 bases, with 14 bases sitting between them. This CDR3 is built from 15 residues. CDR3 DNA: TGTGCCAGCAGTTTTCTCCGGGACGGAAAAAACATTCAGTACTTC. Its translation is CASSFLRDGKNIQYF.

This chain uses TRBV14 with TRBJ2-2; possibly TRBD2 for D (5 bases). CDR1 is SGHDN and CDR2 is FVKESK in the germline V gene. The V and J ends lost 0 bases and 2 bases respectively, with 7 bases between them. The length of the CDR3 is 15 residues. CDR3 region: CASSQEGVNTGELFF. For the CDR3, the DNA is TGTGCCAGCAGCCAAGAGGGAGTAAACACCGGGGAGCTGTTTTTT.

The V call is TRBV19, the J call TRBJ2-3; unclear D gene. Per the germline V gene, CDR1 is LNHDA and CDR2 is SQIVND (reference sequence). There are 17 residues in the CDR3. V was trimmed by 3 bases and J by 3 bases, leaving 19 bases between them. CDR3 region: CASSMIGGMRGTDTQYF. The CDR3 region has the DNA TGTGCCAGTAGTATGATTGGCGGTATGAGAGGAACAGATACGCAGTATTTT. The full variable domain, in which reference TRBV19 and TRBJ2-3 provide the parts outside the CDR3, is DGGITQSPKYLFRKEGQNVTLSCEQNLNHDAMYWYRQDPGQGLRLIYYSQIVNDFQKGDIAEGYSVSREKKESFPLTVTSAQKNPTAFYLCASSMIGGMRGTDTQYFGPGTRLTVL.

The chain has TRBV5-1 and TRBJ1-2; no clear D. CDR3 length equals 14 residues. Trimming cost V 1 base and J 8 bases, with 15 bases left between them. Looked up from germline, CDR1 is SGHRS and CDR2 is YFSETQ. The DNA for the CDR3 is TGCGCCAGCAGCTTGAATGAACATATAGGGGGCTACACCTTC. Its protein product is CASSLNEHIGGYTF.

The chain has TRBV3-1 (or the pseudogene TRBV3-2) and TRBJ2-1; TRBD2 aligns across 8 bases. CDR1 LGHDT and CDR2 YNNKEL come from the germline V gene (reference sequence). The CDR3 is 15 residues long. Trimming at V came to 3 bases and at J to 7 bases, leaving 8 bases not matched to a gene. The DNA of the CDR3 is TGTGCCAGCAGCCAGGACGGGGGGGCCTGGAATGAGCAGTTCTTC. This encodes CASSQDGGAWNEQFF.

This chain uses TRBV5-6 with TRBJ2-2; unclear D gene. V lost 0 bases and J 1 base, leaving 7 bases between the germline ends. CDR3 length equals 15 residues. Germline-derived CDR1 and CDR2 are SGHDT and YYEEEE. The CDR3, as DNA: TGTGCCAGCAGCTTGGCCGAAGAGAACACCGGGGAGCTGTTTTTT. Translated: CASSLAEENTGELFF.

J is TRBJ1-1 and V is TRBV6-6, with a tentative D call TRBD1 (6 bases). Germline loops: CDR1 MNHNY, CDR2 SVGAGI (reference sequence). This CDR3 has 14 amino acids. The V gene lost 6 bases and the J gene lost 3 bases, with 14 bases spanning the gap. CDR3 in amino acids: CASRGGGVYTEAFF. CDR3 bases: TGTGCCAGCAGAGGGGGAGGAGTGTACACTGAAGCTTTCTTT.

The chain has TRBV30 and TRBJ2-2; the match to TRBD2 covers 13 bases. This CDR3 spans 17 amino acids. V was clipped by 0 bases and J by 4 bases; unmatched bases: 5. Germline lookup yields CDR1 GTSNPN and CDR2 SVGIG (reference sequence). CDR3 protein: CAWSVLLAGGGTGELFF. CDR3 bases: TGTGCCTGGAGTGTCCTACTAGCGGGAGGGGGCACCGGGGAGCTGTTTTTT.

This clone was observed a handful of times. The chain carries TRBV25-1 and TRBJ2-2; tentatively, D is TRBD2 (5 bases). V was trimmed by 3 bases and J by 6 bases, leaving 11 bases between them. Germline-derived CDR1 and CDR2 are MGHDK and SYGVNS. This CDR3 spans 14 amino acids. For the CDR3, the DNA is TGTGCCAGCAGTGATAGCGCAATCTCCGGGGAGCTGTTTTTT. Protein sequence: CASSDSAISGELFF.

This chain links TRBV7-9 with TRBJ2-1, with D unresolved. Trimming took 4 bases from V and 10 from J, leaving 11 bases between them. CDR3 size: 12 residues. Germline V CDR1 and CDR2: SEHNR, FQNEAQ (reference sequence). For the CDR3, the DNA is TGTGCCAGCAGCTGGCCGGTAGGGGAGCAGTTCTTC. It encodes CASSWPVGEQFF.

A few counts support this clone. CDR3 sequence: CASSLEAGELFF. The DNA of the CDR3 is TGTGCCAGCAGCTTGGAAGCCGGGGAGCTGTTTTTT. The chain combines TRBV5-4 with TRBJ2-2, with D unresolved. CDR3 length equals 12 residues. CDR1 and CDR2 from the germline V gene are SGHNT and YYREEE (reference sequence). Trimming took 0 bases from V and 6 from J, leaving 3 bases between them.

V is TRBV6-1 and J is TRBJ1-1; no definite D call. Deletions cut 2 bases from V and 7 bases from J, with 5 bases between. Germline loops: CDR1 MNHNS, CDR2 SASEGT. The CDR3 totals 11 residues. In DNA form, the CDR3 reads TGTGCCAGCAGTGAATGGAGTGAAGCTTTCTTT. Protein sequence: CASSEWSEAFF.

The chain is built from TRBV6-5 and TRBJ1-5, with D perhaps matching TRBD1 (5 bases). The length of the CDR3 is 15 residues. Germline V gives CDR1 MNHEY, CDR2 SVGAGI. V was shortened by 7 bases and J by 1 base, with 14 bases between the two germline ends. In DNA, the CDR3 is TGTGCCAGCACCACGGGACTTTTAAGCAATCAGCCCCAGCATTTT. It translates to CASTTGLLSNQPQHF.

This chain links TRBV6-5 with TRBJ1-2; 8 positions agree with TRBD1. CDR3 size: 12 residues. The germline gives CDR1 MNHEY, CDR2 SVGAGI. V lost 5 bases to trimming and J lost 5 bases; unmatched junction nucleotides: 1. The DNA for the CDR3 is TGTGCCAGCAGTCGACAGGGGTATGGCTACACCTTC. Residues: CASSRQGYGYTF.

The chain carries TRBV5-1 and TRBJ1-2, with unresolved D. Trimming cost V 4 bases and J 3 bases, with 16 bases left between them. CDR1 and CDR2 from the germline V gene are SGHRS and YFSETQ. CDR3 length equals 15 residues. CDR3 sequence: CASSPTPGMDYGYTF. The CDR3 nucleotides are TGCGCCAGCAGCCCGACCCCGGGAATGGACTATGGCTACACCTTC.

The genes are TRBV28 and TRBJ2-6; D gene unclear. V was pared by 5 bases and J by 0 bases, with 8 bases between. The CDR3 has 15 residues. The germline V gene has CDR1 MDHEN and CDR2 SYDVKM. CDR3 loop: CASSLGNSGANVLTF. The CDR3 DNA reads TGTGCCAGCAGTCTGGGCAACTCTGGGGCCAACGTCCTGACTTTC.

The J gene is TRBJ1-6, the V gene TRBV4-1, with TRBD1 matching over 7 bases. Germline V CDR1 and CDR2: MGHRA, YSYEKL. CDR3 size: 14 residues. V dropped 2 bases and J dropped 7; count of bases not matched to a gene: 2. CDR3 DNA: TGCGCCAGCAGCCAAAGGGACAGCAATTCACCCCTCCACTTT. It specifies CASSQRDSNSPLHF.